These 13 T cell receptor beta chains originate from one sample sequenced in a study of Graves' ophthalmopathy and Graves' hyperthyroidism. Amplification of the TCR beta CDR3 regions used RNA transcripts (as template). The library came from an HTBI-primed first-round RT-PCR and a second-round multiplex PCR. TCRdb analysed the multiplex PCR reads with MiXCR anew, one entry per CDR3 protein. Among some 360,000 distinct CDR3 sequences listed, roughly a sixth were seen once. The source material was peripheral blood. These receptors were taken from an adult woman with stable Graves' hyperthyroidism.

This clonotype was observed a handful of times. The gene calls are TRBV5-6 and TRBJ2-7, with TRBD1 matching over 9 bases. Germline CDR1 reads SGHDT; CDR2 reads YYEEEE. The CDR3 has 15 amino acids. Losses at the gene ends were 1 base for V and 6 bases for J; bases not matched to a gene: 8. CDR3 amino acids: CASSLTGTGYSEQYF. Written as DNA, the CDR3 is TGTGCCAGCAGCTTGACCGGGACAGGGTACTCCGAGCAGTACTTC.

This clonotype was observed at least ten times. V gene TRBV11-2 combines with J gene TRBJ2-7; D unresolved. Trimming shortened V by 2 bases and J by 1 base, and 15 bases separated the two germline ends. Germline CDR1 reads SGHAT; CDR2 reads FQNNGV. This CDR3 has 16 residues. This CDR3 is CASSLPPKSASYEQYF. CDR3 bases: TGTGCCAGCAGCTTACCCCCTAAGAGCGCTTCCTACGAGCAGTACTTC. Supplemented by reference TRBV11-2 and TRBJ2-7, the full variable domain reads EAGVAQSPRYKIIEKRQSVAFWCNPISGHATLYWYQQILGQGPKLLIQFQNNGVVDDSQLPKDRFSAERLKGVDSTLKIQPAKLEDSAVYLCASSLPPKSASYEQYFGPGTRLTVT.

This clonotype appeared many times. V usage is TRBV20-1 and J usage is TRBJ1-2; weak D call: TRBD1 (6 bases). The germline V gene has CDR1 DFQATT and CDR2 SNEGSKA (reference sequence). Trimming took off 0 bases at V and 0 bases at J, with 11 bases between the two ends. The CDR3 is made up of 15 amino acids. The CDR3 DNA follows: TGCAGTGCTAGAGATCAACAGGGAGCTAACTATGGCTACACCTTC. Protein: CSARDQQGANYGYTF.

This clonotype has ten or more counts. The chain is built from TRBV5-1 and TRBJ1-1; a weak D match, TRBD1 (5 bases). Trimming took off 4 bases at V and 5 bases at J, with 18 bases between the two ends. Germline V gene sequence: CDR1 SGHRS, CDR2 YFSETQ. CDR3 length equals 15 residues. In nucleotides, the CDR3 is TGCGCCAGCAGCACCAGCTCGGGGGGGATGACTGAAGCTTTCTTT. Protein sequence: CASSTSSGGMTEAFF.

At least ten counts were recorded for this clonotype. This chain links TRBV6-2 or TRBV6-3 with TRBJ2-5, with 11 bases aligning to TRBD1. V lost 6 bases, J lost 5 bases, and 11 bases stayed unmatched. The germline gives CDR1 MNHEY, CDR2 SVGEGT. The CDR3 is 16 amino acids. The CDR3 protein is CASSEFPGQGEETQYF. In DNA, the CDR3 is TGTGCCAGCAGCGAATTCCCGGGACAGGGGGAGGAGACCCAGTACTTC.

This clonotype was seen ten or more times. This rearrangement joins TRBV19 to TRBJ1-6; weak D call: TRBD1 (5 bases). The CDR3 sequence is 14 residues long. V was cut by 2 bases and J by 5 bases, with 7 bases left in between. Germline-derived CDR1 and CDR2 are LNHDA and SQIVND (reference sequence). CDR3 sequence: CASSISRDNSPLHF. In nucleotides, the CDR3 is TGTGCCAGTAGTATATCCAGGGATAATTCACCCCTCCACTTT.

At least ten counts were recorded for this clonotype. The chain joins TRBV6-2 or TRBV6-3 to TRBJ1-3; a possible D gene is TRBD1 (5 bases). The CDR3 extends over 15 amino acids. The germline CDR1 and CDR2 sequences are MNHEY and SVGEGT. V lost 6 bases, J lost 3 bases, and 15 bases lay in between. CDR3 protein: CASSRARDGGNTIYF. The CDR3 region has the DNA TGTGCCAGCAGCCGAGCCCGGGACGGTGGAAACACCATATATTTT.

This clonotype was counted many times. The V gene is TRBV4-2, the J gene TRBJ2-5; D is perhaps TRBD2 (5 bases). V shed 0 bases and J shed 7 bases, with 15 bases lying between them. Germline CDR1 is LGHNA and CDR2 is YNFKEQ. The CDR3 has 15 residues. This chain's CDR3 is CASSQDPGVRGTQYF. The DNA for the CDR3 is TGTGCCAGCAGCCAAGATCCTGGAGTTCGGGGGACCCAGTACTTC.

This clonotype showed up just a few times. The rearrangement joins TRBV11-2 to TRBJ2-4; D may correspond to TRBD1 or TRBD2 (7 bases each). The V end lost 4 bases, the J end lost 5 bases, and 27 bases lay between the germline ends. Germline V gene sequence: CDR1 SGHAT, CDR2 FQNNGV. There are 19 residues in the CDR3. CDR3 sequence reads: CASSSSGGADMLGENIQYF. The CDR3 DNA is TGTGCCAGCAGCTCATCAGGGGGGGCGGATATGCTAGGCGAAAACATTCAGTACTTC.

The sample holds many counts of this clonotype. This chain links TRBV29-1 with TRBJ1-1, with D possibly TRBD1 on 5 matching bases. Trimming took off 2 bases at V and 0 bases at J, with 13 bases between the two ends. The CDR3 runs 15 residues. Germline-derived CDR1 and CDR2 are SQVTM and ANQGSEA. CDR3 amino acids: CSVERGGRMNTEAFF. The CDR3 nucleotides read TGCAGCGTTGAAAGGGGCGGGCGGATGAACACTGAAGCTTTCTTT.

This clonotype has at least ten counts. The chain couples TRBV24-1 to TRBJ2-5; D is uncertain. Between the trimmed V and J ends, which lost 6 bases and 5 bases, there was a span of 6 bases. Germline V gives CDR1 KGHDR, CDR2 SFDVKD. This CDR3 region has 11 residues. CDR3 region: CATSIAETQYF. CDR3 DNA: TGTGCCACCAGTATAGCCGAGACCCAGTACTTC.

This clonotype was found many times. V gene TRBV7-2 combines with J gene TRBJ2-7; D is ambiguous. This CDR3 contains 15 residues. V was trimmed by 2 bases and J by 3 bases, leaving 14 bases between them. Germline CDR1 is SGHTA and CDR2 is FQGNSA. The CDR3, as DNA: TGTGCCAGCAGCTTAAGACGGGTTCGAAGCTACGAGCAGTACTTC. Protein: CASSLRRVRSYEQYF. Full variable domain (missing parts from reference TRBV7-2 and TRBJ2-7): GAGVSQSPSNKVTEKGKDVELRCDPISGHTALYWYRQSLGQGLEFLIYFQGNSAPDKSGLPSDRFSAERTGGSVSTLTIQRTQQEDSAVYLCASSLRRVRSYEQYFGPGTRLTVT.

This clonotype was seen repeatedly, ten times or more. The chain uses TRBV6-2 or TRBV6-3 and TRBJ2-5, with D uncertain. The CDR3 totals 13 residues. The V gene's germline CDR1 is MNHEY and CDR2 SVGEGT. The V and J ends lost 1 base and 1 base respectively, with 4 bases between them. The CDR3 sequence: CASSYYSQETQYF. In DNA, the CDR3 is TGTGCCAGCAGTTACTACAGCCAAGAGACCCAGTACTTC.